This entry features one TCR beta chain sequence. This record belongs to a study of blood T cell repertoires in COVID-19. Study-level information: From T cells, B-cell-depleted T cells, or PBMCs came the material, which was cDNA or gDNA.

Generated by immunoSEQ multiplex PCR, the TCRdb table keeps only in-frame clones and is missing some. The sample consists of about 190,000 clones, approximately 84% of them appearing once. Across about two dozen US areas, participants ranged in age from about 18 to 90 years. Participants had their cohort set by participant-reported clinical history. Germline V gene data show CDR1 as SQVTM and CDR2 as ANQGSEA. Trimming cost V 4 bases and J 4 bases; bases outside gene matches: 4. This CDR3 has 12 amino acids. Sequencing was done on a sample of PBMCs or T cells enriched from blood (not recorded which). This receptor was identified in a woman aged 25 to 39 who had recovered from COVID-19. The chain carries TRBV29-1 and TRBJ2-7, with 7 bases aligning to TRBD1. The CDR3 coding sequence is TGCAGCGTTGGGGACAGCCAATACGAGCAGTACTTC. Translation gives CSVGDSQYEQYF.